These T cell receptor beta chains were read from a single sample in a study of OX40 agonist ivuxolimab in advanced cancers. The assay was immunoSEQ multiplex PCR, and TCRdb's table has in-frame clones only and misses some. Seen here are some 74,000 clones, 85% to 90% observed once, and the top ten hold roughly 0.98%. This sample comprised CD4+ or CD8+ T cells sorted from blood, obtained in a trial of the OX40 agonist ivuxolimab. The receptor source for this set is an adult with an advanced solid tumor such as melanoma, head and neck, liver or kidney cancer. Each CDR3 is given with its conserved first and last residue. D genes are given only for firm matches. The size entry is marked missing in some rows and otherwise reads once, few, many or a size class.

j_call clone_size v_call d_call cdr3_aa cdr3_nt
TRBJ2-7 - TRBV4-1 TRBD1 CASSQDLGTASLHEQYF TGCGCCAGCAGCCAAGATCTGGGGACAGCCAGCCTGCACGAGCAGTACTTC
TRBJ2-1 - TRBV11-3 TRBD1 CASSLQGQGRLNEQFF TGTGCCAGCAGCCTACAAGGACAGGGGAGACTCAATGAGCAGTTCTTC
TRBJ1-3 - TRBV29-1 - CSVGKGVGNTIYF TGCAGCGTTGGGAAGGGTGTTGGCAACACCATATATTTT
TRBJ2-7 - TRBV5-8 - CASRGKGVSYEQYF TGTGCCAGCAGAGGGAAGGGGGTCTCCTACGAGCAGTACTTC
TRBJ2-7 - TRBV29-1 - CSVVPFTEGQLVARQYF TGCAGCGTCGTCCCCTTTACAGAAGGGCAGCTCGTCGCGCGGCAGTACTTC
TRBJ2-5 few TRBV5-1 TRBD2 CASYSTSGRAGTQYF TGCGCCAGCTACTCCACTAGCGGGAGGGCCGGGACCCAGTACTTC
TRBJ1-1 - TRBV5-1 TRBD1 CASSLGRGLVNTEAFF TGCGCCAGCAGCTTGGGCAGGGGGCTCGTGAACACTGAAGCTTTCTTT
TRBJ1-3 - TRBV5-1 TRBD1 CASSYDRGTGNTIYF TGCGCCAGCAGTTATGACAGGGGCACTGGAAACACCATATATTTT
TRBJ2-1 - TRBV5-1 TRBD1 CASSLPGTGRNNEQFF TGCGCCAGCAGCTTGCCCGGGACAGGGAGAAACAATGAGCAGTTCTTC
TRBJ1-1 few TRBV7-9 TRBD1 CASSLGQGFTEAFF TGTGCCAGCAGCTTGGGACAGGGCTTCACTGAAGCTTTCTTT
TRBJ2-3 - TRBV2 - CASTPSGRTDTQYF TGTGCCAGCACCCCTAGTGGGCGCACAGATACGCAGTATTTT
TRBJ2-7 - TRBV7-6 - CASSLVLEGEQYF TGTGCCAGCAGCTTAGTGCTAGAGGGAGAGCAGTACTTC
TRBJ2-5 - TRBV9 TRBD2 CASSVGGTSGGGETQYF TGTGCCAGCAGCGTAGGAGGGACTAGCGGAGGGGGAGAGACCCAGTACTTC
TRBJ2-1 once TRBV28 TRBD2 CASSGSGTSGYNEQFF TGTGCGAGCAGTGGGTCGGGGACTAGCGGATACAATGAGCAGTTCTTC
TRBJ1-2 once TRBV9 TRBD1 CASSADRAGKDGYTF TGTGCCAGCAGCGCAGACAGGGCGGGGAAAGACGGCTACACCTTC
TRBJ2-7 - TRBV30 - CVIRAEPYEQYF TGTGTCATACGGGCGGAGCCCTACGAGCAGTACTTC
TRBJ1-2 once TRBV6-1 - CASSEPSGGVWGYTF TGTGCCAGCAGTGAACCGTCAGGTGGGGTATGGGGCTACACCTTC
TRBJ2-5 - TRBV5-4 TRBD1 CASHQGVGETQYF TGTGCCAGCCACCAGGGGGTGGGAGAGACCCAGTACTTC
TRBJ2-5 - TRBV7-2 TRBD2 CASSFGLAGGIRETQYF TGTGCCAGCAGCTTCGGACTAGCGGGGGGGATAAGAGAGACCCAGTACTTC
TRBJ2-7 - TRBV5-1 TRBD2 CASSQGLGAYEQYF TGCGCCAGCAGCCAAGGACTAGGAGCCTACGAGCAGTACTTC
TRBJ2-3 - TRBV5-1 TRBD1 CASSLVNRGSTDTQYF TGCGCCAGCAGCTTGGTGAACAGGGGAAGCACAGATACGCAGTATTTT
TRBJ2-1 - TRBV7-3 - CASSPFGSYNEQFF TGTGCCAGCAGCCCCTTCGGGAGCTACAATGAGCAGTTCTTC
TRBJ1-2 - TRBV4-3 - CASSHGVPGYGYTF TGCGCCAGCAGCCACGGGGTACCTGGGTATGGCTACACCTTC
TRBJ2-3 - TRBV28 - CASSRPGGAGTDTQYF TGTGCCAGCAGTCGCCCTGGGGGGGCCGGCACAGATACGCAGTATTTT
TRBJ2-7 once TRBV18 - CASSPTSAYEQYF TGTGCCAGCTCACCCACGTCGGCCTACGAGCAGTACTTC
TRBJ2-3 - TRBV5-1 TRBD2 CASSGMTSGRAGTDTQYF TGCGCCAGCAGCGGAATGACTAGCGGGAGGGCCGGGACAGATACGCAGTATTTT
TRBJ1-1 - TRBV6-1 - CAGSWREAFF TGTGCCGGATCCTGGCGTGAAGCTTTCTTT
TRBJ2-7 - TRBV6-5 - CASMGAPGEQYF TGTGCCAGCATGGGAGCACCGGGCGAGCAGTACTTC
TRBJ2-7 - TRBV6-5 TRBD1 CASSYSGTGDYEQYF TGTGCCAGCAGTTACTCCGGGACAGGGGACTACGAGCAGTACTTC
TRBJ2-3 - TRBV6-1 TRBD1 CASSRTGVSDTQYF TGTGCCAGCAGTCGGACAGGGGTTTCAGATACGCAGTATTTT
TRBJ1-5 - TRBV6-1 TRBD1 CASSGWTGENQPQHF TGTGCCAGCAGTGGATGGACAGGGGAGAATCAGCCCCAGCATTTT